A selection of T cell receptor beta chains follows, all from one sample in a study of CD8+ T cells in alopecia areata. Sequencing used immunoSEQ multiplex PCR; TCRdb keeps in-frame clones, though not all of them. The profile covers roughly 150,000 clones, with 50% to 65% appearing a single time and around 15% taken by the ten largest. The sequencing used CD8+ T cells sorted from blood, collected at week 4, from a patient treated with tofacitinib. All receptors come from a human donor with alopecia areata. Both conserved end residues are part of each CDR3. D genes are given only for firm matches. The size field is filled for only some rows; it gives once, few, many or a size class.

j_call	v_call	d_call	clone_size	cdr3_nt	cdr3_aa
TRBJ1-1	TRBV5-4	TRBD1	.	TGTGCCAGCAGCGTCCGGGACAGCACTGAAGCTTTCTTT	CASSVRDSTEAFF
TRBJ2-2	TRBV4-3	.	few	TGCGCCAGCAGCCAAGTTGTCCCCGGGGAGCTGTTTTTT	CASSQVVPGELFF
TRBJ1-5	TRBV10-3	.	.	TGTGCCATCAGTGAGGGGTTGCGGGGCACTTGGCAGCCCCAGCATTTT	CAISEGLRGTWQPQHF
TRBJ2-3	TRBV27	.	.	TGTGCCAGCAGAGTGGTGGGGAGCACAGATACGCAGTATTTT	CASRVVGSTDTQYF
TRBJ2-1	TRBV29-1	.	.	TGCAGCGTTGAACCGGAGTTCGGTGAGCAGTTCTTC	CSVEPEFGEQFF
TRBJ1-1	TRBV25-1	.	once	TGTGCCAGCAGTGAAGCCGGGGTAGGGGAAGCTTTCTTT	CASSEAGVGEAFF
TRBJ2-1	TRBV30	TRBD2	.	TGTGCCTGGAGTGGCAGGGAGGGCAATGAGCAGTTCTTC	CAWSGREGNEQFF
TRBJ2-2	TRBV7-9	.	few	TGTGCCAGCAGCCCTTTACCCGGGGAGCTGTTTTTT	CASSPLPGELFF
TRBJ1-4	TRBV7-9	.	.	TGTGCCAGCAGCTTCCCCCAGGGTCTTATACGGGAAAAACTGTTTTTT	CASSFPQGLIREKLFF
TRBJ1-6	TRBV5-6	.	.	TGTGCCAGCAGCTCCACAGGGAATTCACCCCTCCACTTT	CASSSTGNSPLHF
TRBJ2-2	TRBV7-3	TRBD1	.	TGTGCCAGCAGCTACACTATTAAACAGGGGGCAGGCGGGGAGCTGTTTTTT	CASSYTIKQGAGGELFF
TRBJ1-1	TRBV30	.	once	TGTGCCTGGAGTAGGAACACTGAAGCTTTCTTT	CAWSRNTEAFF
TRBJ2-1	TRBV10-3	.	few	TGTGCCAGCAGTTTAGGGTTCGGGGCTTCGAGCTCCTACAATGAGCAGTTCTTC	CASSLGFGASSSYNEQFF
TRBJ1-5	TRBV7-9	.	.	TGTGCCAGCAGGGATAGCAATCAGCCCCAGCATTTT	CASRDSNQPQHF
TRBJ1-4	TRBV29-1	TRBD1	.	TGCAGCACAACAGGGGAGGCAACTAATGAAAAACTGTTTTTT	CSTTGEATNEKLFF
TRBJ2-3	TRBV5-6	.	few	TGTGCCAGCAGCCCGACAGTCACGTTTACAGATACGCAGTATTTT	CASSPTVTFTDTQYF
TRBJ1-2	TRBV6-5	.	.	TGTGCCAGCAGTTACGCGAGGGGGTATGGCTACACCTTC	CASSYARGYGYTF
TRBJ1-2	TRBV7-9	.	.	TGTGCCAGCAGCTCCCTTATGGGGAAGGGCTATGGCTACACCTTC	CASSSLMGKGYGYTF
TRBJ2-1	TRBV9	.	.	TGTGCCAGCAGCGAGCGGACGGACTACAATGAGCAGTTCTTC	CASSERTDYNEQFF
TRBJ2-7	TRBV6-1	TRBD1	few	TGTGCCAGCAGCTTAGAGGGGACAGGGTACTACGAGCAGTACTTC	CASSLEGTGYYEQYF
TRBJ2-3	TRBV6-5	.	.	TGTGCCAGCAGTTACCCCGGGCAGGGCGCAGATACGCAGTATTTT	CASSYPGQGADTQYF
TRBJ2-1	TRBV7-2	.	.	TGTGCCAGCAGCTTAGAGGGCGCCAATGAGCAGTTCTTC	CASSLEGANEQFF
TRBJ2-3	TRBV27	TRBD1	.	TGTGCCAGCAGTTTTGGGACAGGGAGCACAGATACGCAGTATTTT	CASSFGTGSTDTQYF
TRBJ2-3	TRBV6-4	.	.	TGTGCCAGCAGTTACTCCACGTGGGGTCCGGCCACAGATACGCAGTATTTT	CASSYSTWGPATDTQYF
TRBJ2-1	TRBV7-9	TRBD2	.	TGTGCCAGCAGCCCTCCGGTGTCGGGGGGATACAATGAGCAGTTCTTC	CASSPPVSGGYNEQFF
TRBJ2-3	TRBV4-3	.	few	TGCGCCAGCAGCCAAGACCCAGGAAGCACAGATACGCAGTATTTT	CASSQDPGSTDTQYF
TRBJ1-5	TRBV15	.	.	TGTGCCGTTCGACAGTGGGATAGCAATCAGCCCCAGCATTTT	CAVRQWDSNQPQHF
TRBJ1-1	TRBV19	.	.	TGTGCCAGTAGTATTAGTTCGAACACTGAAGCTTTCTTT	CASSISSNTEAFF
TRBJ2-3	TRBV7-8	.	.	TGTGCCAGCAGCTTAAGAGGACTCACAGATACGCAGTATTTT	CASSLRGLTDTQYF
TRBJ2-2	TRBV6-5	TRBD1	.	TGTGCCAGCAGTCCTACAGGGGGCTGGACCGGGGAGCTGTTTTTT	CASSPTGGWTGELFF
TRBJ1-1	TRBV5-1	TRBD1	.	TGCGCCAGCAGCCCGGGACAGGGTTTCACTGAAGCTTTCTTT	CASSPGQGFTEAFF
TRBJ2-7	TRBV27	.	.	TGTGCCAGCAGTTTATCGATCAGAGGCTCCCTCTACGAGCAGTACTTC	CASSLSIRGSLYEQYF
TRBJ2-1	TRBV27	.	.	TGTGCCAGCATAGGACTACTTTACAATGAGCAGTTCTTC	CASIGLLYNEQFF
TRBJ2-2	TRBV6-5	.	few	TGTGCCAGCAGCGGCGGGACTTCTAACACCGGGGAGCTGTTTTTT	CASSGGTSNTGELFF
TRBJ1-6	TRBV30	TRBD1	.	TGTGCCTGGAGCCCGGGGACAGGGTATTCACCCCTCCACTTT	CAWSPGTGYSPLHF
TRBJ2-2	TRBV9	.	few	TGTGCCAGCAGCGTACCGGTCGTTTCCGGCGGGGGCAACACCGGGGAGCTGTTTTTT	CASSVPVVSGGGNTGELFF
TRBJ2-3	TRBV30	.	.	TGTGCCTGGAGCACGGGGGGCGCAGATACGCAGTATTTT	CAWSTGGADTQYF
TRBJ1-1	TRBV9	.	.	TGTGCCAGCAGCGGACCACAGGGCCCTGAAGCTTTCTTT	CASSGPQGPEAFF
TRBJ2-5	TRBV9	.	.	TGTGCCAGCAGCGCACTCGGCGGTATCCAAGAGACCCAGTACTTC	CASSALGGIQETQYF
TRBJ2-7	TRBV4-3	TRBD1	.	TGCGCCAGCAGCCACGGACAGGGGATCTCCTACGAGCAGTACTTC	CASSHGQGISYEQYF
TRBJ1-5	TRBV15	.	.	TGTGCCACCAGCATATACGACGAACAGCCCCAGCATTTT	CATSIYDEQPQHF
TRBJ1-2	TRBV7-9	.	.	TGTGCCAGCAGCACCCAGGAGGAGGGATACTATGGCTACACCTTC	CASSTQEEGYYGYTF
TRBJ2-4	TRBV10-3	TRBD2	.	TGTGCCATCAGCGTAACTAGCGGGGGGGAAAAAAACATTCAGTACTTC	CAISVTSGGEKNIQYF
TRBJ1-5	TRBV5-1	.	.	TGCGCCAGCAGCTTGGGTTGGGGAGTTAATCAGCCCCAGCATTTT	CASSLGWGVNQPQHF
TRBJ1-1	TRBV30	TRBD1	.	TGTGCCGTAATACAGGGGTTGGGGAACACTGAAGCTTTCTTT	CAVIQGLGNTEAFF
TRBJ1-4	TRBV27	.	.	TGTGCCAGCAGTTTACAAACTAATGAAAAACTGTTTTTT	CASSLQTNEKLFF
TRBJ2-3	TRBV6-5	.	.	TGTGCCAGCAGTTACTCGATCGGGTTCACAGATACGCAGTATTTT	CASSYSIGFTDTQYF
TRBJ2-1	TRBV11-2	.	.	TGTGCCAGCAGCTTAGTGAGGGGAGCCTACAATGAGCAGTTCTTC	CASSLVRGAYNEQFF
TRBJ1-4	TRBV4-1	.	.	TGCGCCAGCAGCCAAGTACGTGGAGAACAGGGCGGTGAAAAACTGTTTTTT	CASSQVRGEQGGEKLFF
TRBJ2-7	TRBV5-1	.	few	TGCGCCAGCAGCTTGGGCTGGACAGAGACGGATGAGCAGTACTTC	CASSLGWTETDEQYF
TRBJ2-7	TRBV5-1	.	.	TGCGCCAGCAGCGGCGGGGCAGGTCGGGACGAGCAGTACTTC	CASSGGAGRDEQYF
TRBJ1-2	TRBV4-2	.	.	TGTGCCAGCAGCCAAGAGGAGGGGGGCGGCTATGGCTACACCTTC	CASSQEEGGGYGYTF
TRBJ1-1	TRBV6-5	.	few	TGTGCCAGCAGTTACTCTCGGGGGGTTTTCACTGAAGCTTTCTTT	CASSYSRGVFTEAFF
TRBJ2-6	TRBV4-3	.	.	TGCGCCAGCAGCCAACGAGGATCTGGGGCCAACGTCCTGACTTTC	CASSQRGSGANVLTF
TRBJ2-7	TRBV7-2	.	.	TGTGCCAGCAGCGTCACAGGGTACTCCTACGAGCAGTACTTC	CASSVTGYSYEQYF